Listed here are 25 T cell receptor beta chains from one sample, sequenced in a study of regulatory T cells in long-lasting Graves disease. With iRepertoire HTBI primers and Arm-PCR of CDR3 regions, TCR beta libraries were built. A single record per CDR3 protein comes from TCRdb applying MiXCR to the multiplex PCR reads. The sample includes about 470,000 distinct CDR3 sequences, 20% to 25% of them seen just once. The time point denotes: persistent/refractory GD, antithyroid drugs over 5 years with positive TRAb. The TCR library was made from RNA that had been extracted from PBMCs in TRIzol. The specimen comprised peripheral blood mononuclear cells (PBMCs), sampled when the disease was refractory, from a patient treated with antithyroid drugs. These receptors all stem from a female donor with Graves disease.

This chain uses TRBV5-6 with TRBJ1-2; possible D gene TRBD1, 5 bases. V lost 0 bases and J 4 bases, leaving 10 bases between the germline ends. Germline-derived CDR1 and CDR2 are SGHDT and YYEEEE. The CDR3 covers 14 residues. The CDR3: CASSLERGTYGYTF. DNA of the CDR3: TGTGCCAGCAGCTTGGAAAGGGGTACCTATGGCTACACCTTC.

As for this clonotype: This may come from a read error, since a much larger clone is one base off. V gene TRBV2 combines with J gene TRBJ2-5; D possibly matches TRBD1 or TRBD2 (5 bases each). V lost 3 bases and J 1 base, leaving 9 bases between the germline ends. The length of the CDR3 is 14 residues. Germline V lookup: CDR1 SNHLY, CDR2 FYNNEI. The CDR3 nucleotides read TGTGCCAGCAGTGACAGGGACCTCCAAGAGACCCAGTACTTC. The encoded protein is CASSDRDLQETQYF.

The V call is TRBV14, the J call TRBJ1-2; D gene ambiguous. Germline V gene sequence: CDR1 SGHDN, CDR2 FVKESK. V dropped 5 bases and J dropped 4 bases, with 14 bases sitting between them. The CDR3 covers 14 residues. This CDR3 is CASSDDPRGYGYTF. The CDR3 coding sequence is TGTGCCAGCAGCGACGATCCCCGCGGCTATGGCTACACCTTC.

V usage is TRBV7-9 and J usage is TRBJ2-1; D is unresolved. The CDR3 spans 13 residues. The V end lost 2 bases, the J end lost 9 bases, and 11 bases lay between the germline ends. Germline V CDR1 and CDR2: SEHNR, FQNEAQ (reference sequence). CDR3 in DNA: TGTGCCAGCAGCTTAATTTTCGGAAGTGAGCAGTTCTTC. Its translation is CASSLIFGSEQFF. Together with reference TRBV7-9 and TRBJ2-1, the CDR3 gives the full variable domain: DTGVSQNPRHKITKRGQNVTFRCDPISEHNRLYWYRQTLGQGPEFLTYFQNEAQLEKSRLLSDRFSAERPKGSFSTLEIQRTEQGDSAMYLCASSLIFGSEQFFGPGTRLTVL.

This clonotype was recorded at least ten times. The J gene is TRBJ1-2, the V gene TRBV30; 9 bases align to TRBD1. The CDR3 covers 12 residues. Per the germline V gene, CDR1 is GTSNPN and CDR2 is SVGIG (reference sequence). J was trimmed by 6 bases and V by 5 bases; bases with no gene match: 4. The CDR3: CAWGQGRNGYTF. DNA of the CDR3: TGTGCCTGGGGACAGGGGAGAAATGGCTACACCTTC.

This clonotype was recorded many times. The chain employs TRBV28 and TRBJ1-1; TRBD1 matches at 10 bases. Germline CDR1 MDHEN, CDR2 SYDVKM. The CDR3 spans 16 residues. J lost 0 bases, V lost 5 bases, and 6 bases had no gene match. This chain's CDR3 is CASSIGTGAMNTEAFF. The CDR3 nucleotides are TGTGCCAGCAGTATTGGGACAGGGGCCATGAACACTGAAGCTTTCTTT. The complete variable domain, with remaining parts taken from reference TRBV28 and TRBJ1-1, reads DVKVTQSSRYLVKRTGEKVFLECVQDMDHENMFWYRQDPGLGLRLIYFSYDVKMKEKGDIPEGYSVSREKKERFSLILESASTNQTSMYLCASSIGTGAMNTEAFFGQGTRLTVV.

This clonotype was detected ten times or more. V is TRBV28 and J is TRBJ1-5; 10 bases line up with TRBD1. Trimming cost V 2 bases and J 6 bases; bases outside gene matches: 7. Looked up from germline, CDR1 is MDHEN and CDR2 is SYDVKM. The CDR3 is 16 amino acids. The CDR3 is CASSLMGTGVVQPQHF. The CDR3 bases are TGTGCCAGCAGTTTAATGGGGACAGGGGTGGTTCAGCCCCAGCATTTT.

CDR3 nucleotide sequence: TGTGCCAGCAGGCCTTATGGGACTAGCGGGGAAGAGACCCAGTACTTC. Translated, it gives CASRPYGTSGEETQYF. The V and J genes are TRBV3-1 and TRBJ2-5, with TRBD2 matching 13 bases. Trimming took 6 bases from V and 3 from J; bases not matched to a gene: 7. Germline CDR1 is LGHDT and CDR2 is YNNKEL (reference sequence). The CDR3 loop spans 16 amino acids.

The V call is TRBV29-1, the J call TRBJ1-1; a possible D gene is TRBD1 (5 bases). Trimming shortened V by 4 bases and J by 5 bases, and 8 bases separated the two germline ends. Germline lookup yields CDR1 SQVTM and CDR2 ANQGSEA. This CDR3 spans 11 amino acids. The CDR3 DNA reads as TGCAGCGTTGTTGGGGGGACTGAAGCTTTCTTT. It encodes CSVVGGTEAFF. Drawing the rest from reference TRBV29-1 and TRBJ1-1, the complete variable domain is SAVISQKPSRDICQRGTSLTIQCQVDSQVTMMFWYRQQPGQSLTLIATANQGSEATYESGFVIDKFPISRPNLTFSTLTVSNMSPEDSSIYLCSVVGGTEAFFGQGTRLTVV.

This clonotype was counted at least ten times. The rearrangement links TRBV28 to TRBJ1-5; no firm D call. The CDR3 runs 13 residues. Germline V CDR1 and CDR2: MDHEN, SYDVKM. Deletions cut 6 bases from V and 2 bases from J, with 8 bases between. Written as DNA, the CDR3 is TGTGCCAGCAGGACCGGGGGCAATCAGCCCCAGCATTTT. Translation gives CASRTGGNQPQHF.

V is TRBV7-2 and J is TRBJ2-5, with a possible D match to TRBD2 (6 bases). The germline gives CDR1 SGHTA, CDR2 FQGNSA. The CDR3 loop spans 14 amino acids. The V and J ends lost 6 bases and 11 bases respectively, with 22 bases between them. Here the CDR3 DNA reads TGTGCCAGCAGTCCAGGTGCGGGAAATACCGGGCAGTACTTC. This codes for CASSPGAGNTGQYF.

Ten or more counts support this clonotype. The rearrangement uses TRBV5-1 and TRBJ1-4, with 11 positions matching TRBD1. Trimming removed 3 bases from V and 6 bases from J; junction bases left unmatched: 4. Germline CDR1 SGHRS, CDR2 YFSETQ. This CDR3 is 15 amino acids long. CDR3 residues: CASSWTGGSYEKLFF. In DNA form, the CDR3 reads TGCGCCAGCAGCTGGACAGGGGGCTCGTATGAAAAACTGTTTTTT.

Only a few counts were recorded for this clonotype. This rearrangement joins TRBV7-9 to TRBJ2-5, with TRBD1 as a possible D gene (6 bases). Trimming removed 7 bases from V and 3 bases from J, with 27 bases in between. The CDR3 consists of 18 residues. Germline loops: CDR1 SEHNR, CDR2 FQNEAQ (reference sequence). CDR3: CASTDVNPLTGAEETQYF. DNA for the CDR3: TGTGCCAGCACCGACGTGAATCCACTGACAGGCGCCGAAGAGACCCAGTACTTC.

This clonotype was counted ten times or more. The V and J genes are TRBV28 and TRBJ1-4, with 10 bases lining up with TRBD1. With 6 bases clipped from V and 7 bases from J, the junction kept 5 bases outside the gene matches. Per germline, CDR1 MDHEN and CDR2 SYDVKM. The length of the CDR3 is 14 residues. CDR3 DNA: TGTGCCAGCAGAGGGACAGGGGCGAGTGAAAAACTGTTTTTT. Amino acid sequence: CASRGTGASEKLFF.

In its sample, this clonotype was seen a few times. V is TRBV7-9 and J is TRBJ2-2; a weak D match, TRBD1 (5 bases). V lost 8 bases and J lost 3, with 16 bases in between. The CDR3 runs to 15 residues. CDR1 and CDR2 (germline): SEHNR, FQNEAQ (reference sequence). The CDR3 protein is CASAILGRDTGELFF. The CDR3 DNA is TGTGCCAGCGCTATTTTGGGCAGGGACACCGGGGAGCTGTTTTTT. The whole variable domain, filled in from reference TRBV7-9 and TRBJ2-2, reads DTGVSQNPRHKITKRGQNVTFRCDPISEHNRLYWYRQTLGQGPEFLTYFQNEAQLEKSRLLSDRFSAERPKGSFSTLEIQRTEQGDSAMYLCASAILGRDTGELFFGEGSRLTVL.

This clonotype was counted only a few times. V is TRBV27 and J is TRBJ2-2, with 9 positions matching TRBD1. V lost 2 bases and J lost 4; bases outside the gene matches: 11. CDR3 length: 18 residues. Germline-derived CDR1 and CDR2 are MNHEY and SMNVEV (reference sequence). CDR3 in DNA: TGTGCCAGCAGTTTAGATTCCACAGGGGGCGCGAGCACCGGGGAGCTGTTTTTT. It yields the protein CASSLDSTGGASTGELFF.

This clonotype has ten or more counts. The CDR3 region is CASSLALGQRGQNIQYF. DNA of the CDR3: TGCGCCAGCAGCTTGGCCTTGGGGCAGAGGGGCCAAAACATTCAGTACTTC. The gene calls are TRBV5-1 and TRBJ2-4; the D call may be TRBD1 or TRBD2 (5 bases each). The length of the CDR3 is 17 residues. The V end lost 0 bases, the J end lost 5 bases, and 18 bases lay between the germline ends. Germline assignment: CDR1 SGHRS and CDR2 YFSETQ.

V usage is TRBV30 and J usage is TRBJ1-5; possible D gene TRBD1, 5 bases. Trimming pared 2 bases from V and 6 bases from J, leaving 26 bases between. Per germline, CDR1 GTSNPN and CDR2 SVGIG (reference sequence). The CDR3 runs 18 residues. In DNA, the CDR3 is TGTGCCTGGAGTCCTAAAGAGACCGGGACGGACGTCTCTCAGCCCCAGCATTTT. It is translated as CAWSPKETGTDVSQPQHF.

This clonotype was recorded at least ten times. The chain is built from TRBV28 and TRBJ1-2, with a tentative D call TRBD1 (6 bases). This CDR3 spans 14 amino acids. The V and J ends lost 6 bases and 2 bases respectively, with 13 bases between them. CDR1 is MDHEN, CDR2 SYDVKM, per germline. In nucleotides, the CDR3 is TGTGCCAGCAGGATACAGGGCTACAACTATGGCTACACCTTC. It yields the protein CASRIQGYNYGYTF.

This clonotype was seen many times. The V gene is TRBV11-2, the J gene TRBJ2-7; 14 bases map to TRBD2. The CDR3 is 18 residues long. CDR1 SGHAT and CDR2 FQNNGV come from the germline V gene. Losses at the gene ends were 5 bases for V and 0 bases for J; bases not matched to a gene: 9. The chain's CDR3 is CASSPGTSGGPFSYEQYF. In DNA, the CDR3 is TGTGCCAGCAGCCCCGGGACTAGCGGGGGCCCCTTCTCCTACGAGCAGTACTTC.

The chain recombines TRBV6-2 or TRBV6-3 with TRBJ2-7; 9 positions agree with TRBD1. Germline CDR1 is MNHEY and CDR2 is SVGEGT. The CDR3 has 16 amino acids. V was pared by 0 bases and J by 1 base, with 4 bases of the junction left unmatched. The CDR3 sequence is CASSYSGQGRSYEQYF. The DNA of the CDR3 is TGTGCCAGCAGTTACTCGGGACAGGGTCGTTCCTACGAGCAGTACTTC.

The CDR3 here is CASSPTTLMRKTQYF. Here the CDR3 DNA reads TGTGCCAGCTCACCAACGACCTTAATGAGGAAGACCCAGTACTTC. J is TRBJ2-5 and V is TRBV18; the D is unclear. V was cut by 2 bases and J by 6 bases, with 16 bases left in between. This CDR3 is built from 15 residues. Germline V gives CDR1 KGHSH, CDR2 LQKENI. The entire variable domain, with the rest obtained from reference TRBV18 and TRBJ2-5, is as follows: NAGVMQNPRHLVRRRGQEARLRCSPMKGHSHVYWYRQLPEEGLKFMVYLQKENIIDESGMPKERFSAEFPKEGPSILRIQQVVRGDSAAYFCASSPTTLMRKTQYFGPGTRLLVL.

V usage is TRBV7-3 and J usage is TRBJ1-1, with no clear D. Trimming took 0 bases from V and 1 from J, leaving 9 bases between them. The CDR3 contains 15 residues. Germline V lookup: CDR1 SGHTA, CDR2 FQGTGA. CDR3 residues: CASSLTFRQNTEAFF. In DNA, the CDR3 is TGTGCCAGCAGCTTAACTTTTCGGCAGAACACTGAAGCTTTCTTT. Full variable domain (outside the CDR3, taken from reference TRBV7-3 and TRBJ1-1): GAGVSQTPSNKVTEKGKYVELRCDPISGHTALYWYRQSLGQGPEFLIYFQGTGAADDSGLPNDRFFAVRPEGSVSTLKIQRTERGDSAVYLCASSLTFRQNTEAFFGQGTRLTVV.

This clonotype was detected ten times or more. The CDR3 nucleotides are TGTGCCAGCAGTTTACTTTTTGAAAAACTGTTTTTT. Translated: CASSLLFEKLFF. The gene calls are TRBV28 and TRBJ1-4, with unresolved D. With 2 bases removed from V and 7 bases from J, the gap between germline ends came to 5 bases. This CDR3 spans 12 amino acids. Germline V gene data show CDR1 as MDHEN and CDR2 as SYDVKM.

The J gene is TRBJ2-7, the V gene TRBV4-2; D gene ambiguous. Germline V gene sequence: CDR1 LGHNA, CDR2 YNFKEQ. The CDR3 sequence is 15 residues long. V was clipped by 4 bases and J by 5 bases, with 18 bases between them. CDR3 DNA sequence: TGTGCCAGCAGCCTGTCGTTGGGCGGTCTCGACGAGCAGTACTTC. Translation gives CASSLSLGGLDEQYF.